The next 20 T cell receptor beta chains were all read from a single sample in a study of graft-versus-host responses after intestinal transplantation. Antigens for these TCRs are unknown. Repertoires were generated with immunoSEQ multiplex PCR, while TCRdb's copy carries only in-frame clones and drops some. This table has some 110,000 clones, more than 85% appearing once. The source material was unstimulated CD4+ T cells sorted from spleen or lymph node cells, sampled before intestinal transplant. These TCRs come from a human donor who received an intestinal transplant.

V and J are TRBV18 and TRBJ2-1; 10 positions agree with TRBD2. Germline V lookup: CDR1 KGHSH, CDR2 LQKENI. CDR3 length equals 16 residues. After removal of 0 bases from V and 4 bases from J, the junction contained 3 bases not matched to a gene. The CDR3 loop reads CASSPPLAGVYNEQFF. As DNA, the CDR3 is TGTGCCAGCTCACCACCCCTAGCGGGAGTTTACAATGAGCAGTTCTTC.

This clone was observed once. The chain joins TRBV7-2 to TRBJ2-3, with 7 bases that match TRBD2. There are 14 residues in the CDR3. Losses at the gene ends were 11 bases for V and 6 bases for J; bases not matched to a gene: 14. The germline V gene has CDR1 SGHTA and CDR2 FQGNSA. CDR3 nucleotide sequence: TGTGCCTCCAAAAGGGAGGGGAGGCTGGATACGCAGTATTTT. Translating gives CASKREGRLDTQYF.

In this sample, this clone turned up a few times. The V call is TRBV13, the J call TRBJ1-3; no definite D call. CDR1 PRHDT and CDR2 FYEKMQ come from the germline V gene (reference sequence). Deletions cut 5 bases from V and 2 bases from J, with 13 bases between. The CDR3 sequence is 15 residues long. CDR3 sequence (DNA): TGTGCCAGCAGCCTTACCTTCAAGCCTGGAAACACCATATATTTT. Residues: CASSLTFKPGNTIYF. The entire variable domain, with the rest obtained from reference TRBV13 and TRBJ1-3, is as follows: AAGVIQSPRHLIKEKRETATLKCYPIPRHDTVYWYQQGPGQDPQFLISFYEKMQSDKGSIPDRFSAQQFSDYHSELNMSSLELGDSALYFCASSLTFKPGNTIYFGEGSWLTVV.

The rearrangement uses TRBV7-9 and TRBJ1-3; 10 bases match TRBD1. The J segment lost 3 bases and the V segment lost 3 bases, leaving 5 bases of the junction unmatched. The CDR3 has 16 residues. Germline V gene lookup returns CDR1 SEHNR and CDR2 FQNEAQ (reference sequence). The CDR3 sequence: CASSLIGDRGGNTIYF. In nucleotides, the CDR3 is TGTGCCAGCAGCTTGATCGGGGACAGGGGTGGAAACACCATATATTTT. The full variable domain, its missing parts supplied by reference TRBV7-9 and TRBJ1-3, is DTGVSQNPRHKITKRGQNVTFRCDPISEHNRLYWYRQTLGQGPEFLTYFQNEAQLEKSRLLSDRFSAERPKGSFSTLEIQRTEQGDSAMYLCASSLIGDRGGNTIYFGEGSWLTVV.

The V gene is TRBV2, the J gene TRBJ1-1, with D possibly TRBD1 on 6 matching bases. CDR3 length equals 14 residues. The V end lost 5 bases, the J end lost 5 bases, and 15 bases lay between the germline ends. Germline values: CDR1 SNHLY, CDR2 FYNNEI. This CDR3 is CASSTTGLGTEAFF. In nucleotides, the CDR3 is TGTGCCAGCAGTACGACAGGCCTTGGGACTGAAGCTTTCTTT.

The J gene is TRBJ1-2, the V gene TRBV11-2; D not resolved. The CDR3 length is 14 residues. V dropped 0 bases and J dropped 5 bases, with 10 bases sitting between them. The germline V gene has CDR1 SGHAT and CDR2 FQNNGV. The CDR3 sequence: CASSLDPGPYGYTF. The CDR3 DNA reads as TGTGCCAGCAGCTTAGATCCGGGCCCATATGGCTACACCTTC. The full variable domain, rest sourced from reference TRBV11-2 and TRBJ1-2, is EAGVAQSPRYKIIEKRQSVAFWCNPISGHATLYWYQQILGQGPKLLIQFQNNGVVDDSQLPKDRFSAERLKGVDSTLKIQPAKLEDSAVYLCASSLDPGPYGYTFGSGTRLTVV.

The chain employs TRBV18 and TRBJ1-1, with TRBD1 identical over 7 bases. V lost 5 bases and J lost 3; bases outside the gene matches: 18. Germline lookup yields CDR1 KGHSH and CDR2 LQKENI. CDR3 size: 18 residues. CDR3 region: CASSTRQGQGIGDTEAFF. In nucleotides, the CDR3 is TGTGCCAGCTCAACCAGACAGGGACAAGGAATTGGCGACACTGAAGCTTTCTTT.

The gene calls are TRBV27 and TRBJ2-4; the match to TRBD2 covers 9 bases. This CDR3 has 19 amino acids. With V trimmed by 6 bases and J by 7 bases, 22 bases remained unmatched. Germline V lookup: CDR1 MNHEY, CDR2 SMNVEV (reference sequence). CDR3 DNA: TGTGCCAGCAGACAAAAGAGCGGGGGGAGCGGTTTATTTCGGAACATTCAGTACTTC. Its translation: CASRQKSGGSGLFRNIQYF.

V is TRBV6-5 and J is TRBJ2-5; the D gene is possibly TRBD1 (6 bases). Germline CDR1 MNHEY, CDR2 SVGAGI. Trimming pared 0 bases from V and 4 bases from J, leaving 12 bases between. The CDR3 sequence is 15 residues long. This CDR3 is CASSYSPGERETQYF. For the CDR3, the DNA is TGTGCCAGCAGTTACTCCCCAGGGGAGCGAGAGACCCAGTACTTC.

This sequence joins TRBV5-1 and TRBJ1-2, with D possibly being TRBD1 (5 bases). This CDR3 contains 14 residues. V was cut by 7 bases and J by 0 bases, with 13 bases left in between. Germline V gives CDR1 SGHRS, CDR2 YFSETQ. CDR3 region: CASSRDAANYGYTF. In nucleotides, the CDR3 is TGCGCCAGCTCCCGGGACGCAGCTAACTATGGCTACACCTTC.

V and J are TRBV19 and TRBJ2-1, with 7 nucleotides matching TRBD2. The length of the CDR3 is 15 residues. CDR1 is LNHDA, CDR2 SQIVND, per germline (reference sequence). V gave up 3 bases and J gave up 5 bases; unmatched junction bases: 7. DNA for the CDR3: TGTGCCAGTAGTATTTGGCCTAGCGGTAACAATGAGCAGTTCTTC. This gives the protein CASSIWPSGNNEQFF.

The gene calls are TRBV10-3 and TRBJ1-1; tentatively, D is TRBD1 (6 bases). V lost 0 bases and J 11 bases, leaving 16 bases between the germline ends. Germline V CDR1 and CDR2: ENHRY, SYGVKD. The CDR3 runs to 14 residues. CDR3 nucleotides: TGTGCCATCAGTGAGTCGGGAACAGGGTTGGGTGCTTTCTTT. Its protein is CAISESGTGLGAFF.

The chain combines TRBV4-1 with TRBJ1-4; D is ambiguous. Germline CDR1 is MGHRA and CDR2 is YSYEKL. The V and J ends lost 6 bases and 4 bases respectively, with 12 bases between them. The CDR3 covers 14 residues. CDR3 sequence reads: CASSRNGINEKLFF. The CDR3 DNA follows: TGCGCCAGCAGTCGTAACGGTATTAATGAAAAACTGTTTTTT.

This clone was counted once. The rearrangement uses TRBV2 and TRBJ1-1; D is undetermined. Germline V gives CDR1 SNHLY, CDR2 FYNNEI. The CDR3 extends over 14 amino acids. The V end was cut by 5 bases, the J end by 0 bases, with 10 bases between. Written as DNA, the CDR3 is TGTGCCAGCAGTTTCGGGCGGATGAACACTGAAGCTTTCTTT. It yields the protein CASSFGRMNTEAFF. Using reference TRBV2 and TRBJ1-1 for the parts outside the CDR3, the full variable domain is EPEVTQTPSHQVTQMGQEVILRCVPISNHLYFYWYRQILGQKVEFLVSFYNNEISEKSEIFDDQFSVERPDGSNFTLKIRSTKLEDSAMYFCASSFGRMNTEAFFGQGTRLTVV.

The chain couples TRBV5-6 to TRBJ1-5; D call uncertain. Germline CDR1 is SGHDT and CDR2 is YYEEEE. The CDR3 covers 12 residues. With 4 bases removed from V and 4 bases from J, the gap between germline ends came to 6 bases. The CDR3, as DNA: TGTGCCAGCAGCGTCCCTAATCAGCCCCAGCATTTT. It yields the protein CASSVPNQPQHF.

The chain is built from TRBV29-1 and TRBJ2-7; 9 bases align to TRBD1. The germline CDR1 and CDR2 sequences are SQVTM and ANQGSEA. This CDR3 has 14 residues. With 6 bases clipped from V and 6 bases from J, the junction kept 12 bases outside the gene matches. Here the CDR3 reads CSVARTGDPLEQYF. The CDR3 DNA is TGCAGCGTAGCCCGGACAGGGGATCCACTCGAGCAGTACTTC.

The chain joins TRBV11-2 to TRBJ2-7; D uncertain. Germline CDR1 SGHAT, CDR2 FQNNGV. This CDR3 has 14 amino acids. V lost 1 base to trimming and J lost 4 bases, with 11 bases between them. The CDR3 region is CASSLGVSYYEQYF. DNA of the CDR3: TGTGCCAGCAGCTTAGGAGTCAGTTATTACGAGCAGTACTTC.

The rearrangement joins TRBV7-2 to TRBJ2-5; 10 bases are a match to TRBD2. The V gene's germline CDR1 is SGHTA and CDR2 FQGNSA. CDR3 length: 15 residues. The V gene end was trimmed by 1 base and the J gene end by 2 bases; junction bases not matched to a gene: 1. The CDR3 region has the DNA TGTGCCAGCAGCTTAGGGACTAGCGGTCAAGAGACCCAGTACTTC. It codes for CASSLGTSGQETQYF.

This clone occurred once. The V gene is TRBV7-2, the J gene TRBJ2-7; no definite D call. V lost 3 bases and J lost 3, with 6 bases in between. CDR3 length: 12 amino acids. Looked up from germline, CDR1 is SGHTA and CDR2 is FQGNSA. This chain's CDR3 is CASSLAFYEQYF. The CDR3, as DNA: TGTGCCAGCAGCTTGGCCTTCTACGAGCAGTACTTC.

This clone has only one observation. The J gene is TRBJ2-7, the V gene TRBV11-1, with D possibly TRBD2 on 6 matching bases. The CDR3 runs 13 residues. Looked up from germline, CDR1 is SGHAT and CDR2 is FQDESV (reference sequence). V lost 5 bases, J lost 3 bases, and 11 bases lay in between. The CDR3, as DNA: TGTGCCAGCAGCACGACTAGGATCTACGAGCAGTACTTC. Translating it yields CASSTTRIYEQYF.